This T cell receptor (beta chain) was sequenced for a study of T cells in Graves' hyperthyroidism and ophthalmopathy. Amplification targeted TCR beta CDR3 regions from RNA transcripts. First-round RT-PCR targeting the TCR CDR3 was performed with the HTBI primer set. TCRdb independently ran MiXCR on the multiplex PCR reads; one entry per CDR3 protein. Of about 590,000 distinct CDR3 sequences in the sample, about 15% were seen once. This clonotype was observed at least ten times. Germline CDR1 reads MNHEY; CDR2 reads SVGEGT. J was trimmed by 3 bases and V by 7 bases; bases with no gene match: 10. This CDR3 region has 17 residues.

Material for sequencing was blood. The clonotype was recovered from a young woman with Graves' hyperthyroidism. The chain has TRBV6-2 or TRBV6-3 and TRBJ2-1; 12 bases map to TRBD2. Here the CDR3 DNA reads TGTGCCAGCATACCCTATTCGACTAGCGGGAGCTACAATGAGCAGTTCTTC. It specifies CASIPYSTSGSYNEQFF.